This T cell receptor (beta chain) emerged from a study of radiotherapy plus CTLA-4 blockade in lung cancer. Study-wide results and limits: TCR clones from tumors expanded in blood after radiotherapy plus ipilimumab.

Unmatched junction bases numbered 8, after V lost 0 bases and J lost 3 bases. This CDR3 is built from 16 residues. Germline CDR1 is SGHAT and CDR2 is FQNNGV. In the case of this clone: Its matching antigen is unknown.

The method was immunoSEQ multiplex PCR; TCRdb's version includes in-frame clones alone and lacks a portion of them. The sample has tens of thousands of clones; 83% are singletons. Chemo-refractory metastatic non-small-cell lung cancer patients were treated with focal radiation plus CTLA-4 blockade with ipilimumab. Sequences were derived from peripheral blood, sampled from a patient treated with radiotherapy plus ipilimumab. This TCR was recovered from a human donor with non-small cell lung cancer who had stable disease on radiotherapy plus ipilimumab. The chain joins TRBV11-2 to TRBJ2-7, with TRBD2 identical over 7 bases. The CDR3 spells CASSLEASGFSYEQYF. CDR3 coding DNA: TGTGCCAGCAGCTTAGAGGCTAGCGGATTCAGCTACGAGCAGTACTTC.